This TCR beta chain was sequenced in a study of T-cell reconstitution after alpha-beta-depleted transplantation in children. This CDR3 has 13 residues. Between the trimmed V and J ends, which lost 3 bases and 3 bases, there was a span of 9 bases. From germline, CDR1 is SGHNT and CDR2 YYREEE (reference sequence). In this sample, this clonotype turned up many times. Unique molecular identifiers were used in preparing the TCRbeta library. TCRdb recomputed calls from the PCR reads with MiXCR, one row per CDR3 protein. The top ten clones hold 1.1% of a sample with some 600,000 distinct CDR3 sequences, 16% of them seen once.

V is TRBV5-4 and J is TRBJ1-2, with D perhaps matching TRBD1 (5 bases). Sequencing used PBMCs from the stem cell graft donor, obtained from the stem cell graft. The receptor was isolated from a human donor who donated a stem cell graft to a child with acute myeloid leukemia. CDR3 sequence: CASSWGEDYGYTF. The CDR3 DNA reads as TGTGCCAGCAGCTGGGGGGAGGACTATGGCTACACCTTC.